This is a list of T cell receptor beta chains from one sample in a study of blood T cell repertoires in COVID-19. Clones were sequenced by immunoSEQ multiplex PCR, and TCRdb holds only the in-frame ones, with some missing. Seen here are a few hundred thousand clones, around 80% observed once, and the top ten hold over 4%. The sequencing input was PBMCs or T cells enriched from blood (not recorded which). These receptors all stem from a man aged 25-45 years with acute COVID-19. Each CDR3 is given with its conserved first and last residue. A D gene is named only where the DNA matches it firmly. Clone size is not always given. Where it is, it says once, few, many or a class for expanded clones.

V: TRBV18
size: -
J: TRBJ1-2
D: TRBD1
CDR3: CASSSFGQVYGYTF
DNA: TGTGCCAGCTCATCGTTCGGACAGGTCTATGGCTACACCTTC

V: TRBV6-5
size: -
J: TRBJ1-1
D: -
CDR3: CASSYARRNTEAFF
DNA: TGTGCCAGCAGTTACGCTCGCAGGAACACTGAAGCTTTCTTT

V: TRBV5-8
size: -
J: TRBJ1-1
D: -
CDR3: CASRGGLGTEAFF
DNA: TGTGCCAGCAGGGGGGGGTTGGGCACTGAAGCTTTCTTT

V: TRBV20-1
size: -
J: TRBJ2-4
D: -
CDR3: CSVSAGNIQYF
DNA: TGCAGTGTATCGGCGGGAAACATTCAGTACTTC

V: TRBV6-5
size: -
J: TRBJ1-2
D: TRBD1
CDR3: CASSSTGEGYTF
DNA: TGTGCCAGCAGTTCGACAGGGGAAGGCTACACCTTC

V: TRBV28
size: -
J: TRBJ1-1
D: -
CDR3: CASTTRYGANTEAFF
DNA: TGTGCCAGCACCACGCGTTACGGAGCAAACACTGAAGCTTTCTTT

V: TRBV5-1
size: once
J: TRBJ2-1
D: -
CDR3: CASSLLVEGEQFF
DNA: TGCGCCAGCAGCTTGTTGGTCGAGGGTGAGCAGTTCTTC

V: TRBV15
size: -
J: TRBJ1-2
D: -
CDR3: CATSRESQVNYGYTF
DNA: TGTGCCACCAGCAGAGAAAGCCAGGTTAACTATGGCTACACCTTC

V: TRBV9
size: -
J: TRBJ1-4
D: TRBD1
CDR3: CASSGTGINEKLFF
DNA: TGTGCCAGCAGCGGGACAGGGATTAATGAAAAACTGTTTTTT

V: TRBV19
size: -
J: TRBJ1-1
D: -
CDR3: CASNEGVGTEAFF
DNA: TGTGCCAGTAATGAAGGGGTGGGCACTGAAGCTTTCTTT

V: TRBV3-1/TRBV3-2
size: few
J: TRBJ1-2
D: -
CDR3: CASSLRTSPYGYTF
DNA: TGTGCCAGCAGCCTAAGGACAAGTCCCTATGGCTACACCTTC

V: TRBV18
size: -
J: TRBJ1-2
D: -
CDR3: CASSPLKFRQVEETNYGYTF
DNA: TGTGCCAGCTCACCACTTAAGTTCAGGCAGGTAGAAGAAACAAACTATGGCTACACCTTC

V: TRBV5-1
size: -
J: TRBJ1-1
D: TRBD1
CDR3: CASSPGQGAPEAFF
DNA: TGCGCCAGCAGCCCCGGACAGGGGGCCCCTGAAGCTTTCTTT

V: TRBV5-4
size: once
J: TRBJ2-1
D: TRBD2
CDR3: CASSLASGKDEQFF
DNA: TGTGCCAGCAGCTTGGCTAGCGGGAAGGATGAGCAGTTCTTC

V: TRBV3-1/TRBV3-2
size: -
J: TRBJ2-3
D: -
CDR3: CASSQSRGRTDTQYF
DNA: TGTGCCAGCAGCCAATCCCGAGGGCGCACAGATACGCAGTATTTT

V: TRBV12-3/TRBV12-4
size: -
J: TRBJ1-1
D: -
CDR3: CASSLRGGGEAFF
DNA: TGTGCCAGCAGTTTACGGGGGGGAGGTGAAGCTTTCTTT

V: TRBV27
size: -
J: TRBJ2-1
D: TRBD2
CDR3: CASSRTSGRSHNEQFF
DNA: TGTGCCAGCAGTAGGACTAGCGGGAGGAGCCACAATGAGCAGTTCTTC

V: TRBV3-1/TRBV3-2
size: -
J: TRBJ1-6
D: TRBD1
CDR3: CASSSVQGQRDSPLHF
DNA: TGTGCCAGCAGCTCCGTCCAGGGACAGCGGGATTCACCCCTCCACTTT

V: TRBV4-3
size: -
J: TRBJ1-6
D: -
CDR3: CASSQISGIGNSPLHF
DNA: TGCGCCAGCAGCCAAATCAGCGGGATTGGAAATTCACCCCTCCACTTT

V: TRBV25-1
size: -
J: TRBJ1-6
D: TRBD1
CDR3: CASSDLGTVNSPLHF
DNA: TGTGCCAGCAGTGATCTGGGGACAGTGAATTCACCCCTCCACTTT

V: TRBV7-3
size: once
J: TRBJ2-3
D: TRBD2
CDR3: CASSDPLAVGDTQYF
DNA: TGTGCCAGCAGCGACCCACTAGCGGTCGGGGATACGCAGTATTTT

V: TRBV29-1
size: -
J: TRBJ2-2
D: TRBD1
CDR3: CSVPTGVRTGELFF
DNA: TGCAGCGTGCCAACAGGGGTTCGGACCGGGGAGCTGTTTTTT

V: TRBV29-1
size: -
J: TRBJ2-5
D: TRBD1
CDR3: CSVRRGQQETQYF
DNA: TGCAGCGTCCGTAGGGGACAGCAAGAGACCCAGTACTTC

V: TRBV24-1
size: -
J: TRBJ2-1
D: TRBD2
CDR3: CATSGTGLAGAGEQFF
DNA: TGTGCCACCAGTGGTACGGGACTAGCGGGCGCGGGTGAGCAGTTCTTC

V: TRBV11-3
size: -
J: TRBJ2-2
D: TRBD1
CDR3: CASSLDRPPGELFF
DNA: TGTGCCAGCAGCCTGGACAGGCCCCCCGGGGAGCTGTTTTTT

V: TRBV11-3
size: -
J: TRBJ1-1
D: -
CDR3: CASSSGGLMNTEAFF
DNA: TGTGCCAGCAGCTCCGGCGGACTCATGAACACTGAAGCTTTCTTT

V: TRBV2
size: -
J: TRBJ1-5
D: -
CDR3: CASRPGPLSNQPQHF
DNA: TGTGCCAGCCGTCCAGGTCCACTTAGCAATCAGCCCCAGCATTTT

V: TRBV5-5
size: -
J: TRBJ1-5
D: -
CDR3: CASSPLNEYQPQHF
DNA: TGTGCCAGCAGCCCCCTCAATGAGTACCAGCCCCAGCATTTT

V: TRBV30
size: -
J: TRBJ2-1
D: TRBD2
CDR3: CAWSSGPRVAGGYEQFF
DNA: TGTGCCTGGAGTTCGGGGCCTAGGGTAGCGGGAGGTTATGAGCAGTTCTTC

V: TRBV30
size: -
J: TRBJ1-1
D: TRBD1
CDR3: CAFTGEWATEAFF
DNA: TGTGCCTTTACAGGGGAATGGGCCACTGAAGCTTTCTTT

V: TRBV19
size: -
J: TRBJ1-5
D: -
CDR3: CATDNRLYQPQHF
DNA: TGTGCCACCGATAACAGATTATATCAGCCCCAGCATTTT

V: TRBV28
size: few
J: TRBJ2-3
D: -
CDR3: CASSSRTEGLQYF
DNA: TGTGCCAGCAGTTCCCGGACGGAGGGATTACAGTATTTT

V: TRBV6-5
size: few
J: TRBJ1-1
D: -
CDR3: CASRRTSNTEAFF
DNA: TGTGCCAGCAGACGGACTTCGAACACTGAAGCTTTCTTT

V: TRBV12-5
size: -
J: TRBJ2-2
D: TRBD2
CDR3: CASGLYKTSGTTGELFF
DNA: TGTGCTAGTGGTTTGTATAAAACTAGCGGGACGACCGGGGAGCTGTTTTTT

V: TRBV5-5
size: -
J: TRBJ1-4
D: TRBD1
CDR3: CASSRGQGPNEKLFF
DNA: TGTGCCAGCAGCCGGGGACAGGGGCCTAATGAAAAACTGTTTTTT

V: TRBV6-2/TRBV6-3
size: -
J: TRBJ1-6
D: -
CDR3: CASSKTGNSPLHF
DNA: TGTGCCAGCAGCAAAACGGGGAATTCACCCCTCCACTTT

V: TRBV6-4
size: -
J: TRBJ2-1
D: TRBD2
CDR3: CASSPAGGDYNEQFF
DNA: TGTGCCAGCAGTCCGGCGGGGGGGGACTACAATGAGCAGTTCTTC

V: TRBV11-2
size: -
J: TRBJ1-1
D: -
CDR3: CASSLHLVNTEAFF
DNA: TGTGCCAGCAGCTTACATCTAGTCAACACTGAAGCTTTCTTT

V: TRBV11-2
size: once
J: TRBJ2-2
D: -
CDR3: CASSLIRGQRTNTGELFF
DNA: TGTGCCAGCAGCTTAATAAGAGGACAGAGAACGAACACCGGGGAGCTGTTTTTT

V: TRBV19
size: -
J: TRBJ1-1
D: TRBD1
CDR3: CASSIEPGGPTEAFF
DNA: TGTGCCAGTAGTATAGAGCCAGGGGGACCCACTGAAGCTTTCTTT

V: TRBV19
size: -
J: TRBJ1-5
D: -
CDR3: CASSIGGRQPQHF
DNA: TGTGCCAGTAGTATAGGGGGGCGTCAGCCCCAGCATTTT

V: TRBV9
size: few
J: TRBJ1-5
D: -
CDR3: CASSTGYSNQPQHF
DNA: TGTGCCAGCAGCACAGGGTATAGCAATCAGCCCCAGCATTTT

V: TRBV19
size: -
J: TRBJ1-1
D: -
CDR3: CASSTRRGATEAFF
DNA: TGTGCCAGTAGTACCCGTCGTGGGGCTACTGAAGCTTTCTTT

V: TRBV5-1
size: -
J: TRBJ1-4
D: TRBD1
CDR3: CASSVQGARGEKLFF
DNA: TGCGCCAGCAGCGTACAGGGGGCGAGGGGTGAAAAACTGTTTTTT

V: TRBV7-2
size: -
J: TRBJ2-4
D: -
CDR3: CASSLNRAKNIQYF
DNA: TGTGCCAGCAGCTTAAACAGGGCCAAAAACATTCAGTACTTC

V: TRBV10-3
size: -
J: TRBJ2-4
D: TRBD1
CDR3: CAIIRWDRGAEGAKNIQYF
DNA: TGTGCCATCATTAGGTGGGACAGGGGTGCCGAAGGGGCCAAAAACATTCAGTACTTC

V: TRBV7-2
size: -
J: TRBJ2-1
D: TRBD2
CDR3: CASRTGTSNNEQFF
DNA: TGTGCCAGCAGGACCGGGACTAGCAACAATGAGCAGTTCTTC

V: TRBV7-6
size: -
J: TRBJ1-1
D: -
CDR3: CASSLDLGASEAFF
DNA: TGTGCCAGCAGCTTAGATTTGGGGGCTTCTGAAGCTTTCTTT

V: TRBV27
size: -
J: TRBJ1-1
D: -
CDR3: CASSFVGWNTEAFF
DNA: TGTGCCAGCAGTTTTGTCGGGTGGAACACTGAAGCTTTCTTT